This TCR beta chain was found in a study of T-cell memory formation after mild COVID-19. V lost 2 bases to trimming and J lost 2 bases, with 9 bases between them. CDR3 length: 14 amino acids. Each CDR3 protein gets one entry after TCRdb re-called the 5' RACE reads with MiXCR. The table has about 340,000 distinct CDR3 sequences, approximately 15% seen once; the top ten hold under 25%. The chain combines TRBV12-3 or TRBV12-4 with TRBJ1-1; D gene unclear. The material sequenced was PBMCs or a T cell subset sorted from them (not recorded which). The TCR comes from a young man who had mild COVID-19 (a few samples of this study predate the infection). Cell type and time point are not known. CDR3 amino acids: CASSLSDDNTEAFF. CDR3 nucleotides: TGTGCCAGCAGTTTATCTGACGATAACACTGAAGCTTTCTTT.